This passage covers 26 T cell receptor beta chains from one sample sequenced in a study of monozygotic twins with inflammatory bowel disease. TCRdb reprocessed the 5' RACE reads and keeps a single row for each CDR3 protein, giving no DNA. The sample features roughly 150,000 distinct CDR3 sequences, with roughly 1.2% in its top ten. Sample: blood. These receptors originate from a human donor with ulcerative colitis or Crohn's disease, or a healthy co-twin of an affected twin (not recorded which).

The chain employs TRBV19 and TRBJ2-2; TCRdb lists TRBD2, though no DNA is available to test this call. The V gene's germline CDR1 is LNHDA and CDR2 SQIVND (reference sequence). This CDR3 is built from 16 residues. CDR3 region: CASTPARLANTGELFF.

The CDR3 here is CASSRTGTPSETQYF. The V and J genes are TRBV19 and TRBJ2-5; the TCRdb call, TRBD1, lacks DNA for checking. The CDR3 contains 15 residues. CDR1 is LNHDA and CDR2 is SQIVND in the germline V gene (reference sequence).

V and J are TRBV20-1 and TRBJ2-7. The CDR3 contains 15 residues. Germline CDR1 DFQATT, CDR2 SNEGSKA (reference sequence). CDR3 sequence reads: CSARKAEFFLYEQYF.

The chain carries TRBV20-1 and TRBJ2-7. The CDR3 covers 15 residues. Germline-derived CDR1 and CDR2 are DFQATT and SNEGSKA (reference sequence). CDR3 loop: CSARDTSGSSYEQYF.

The rearrangement links TRBV7-9 to TRBJ2-3; the D gene TCRdb calls, TRBD1, cannot be checked with no DNA. Germline CDR1 SEHNR, CDR2 FQNEAQ (reference sequence). CDR3 size: 13 residues. CDR3 region: CASSPTSGGTQYF.

This chain uses TRBV29-1 with TRBJ2-3; TCRdb's D call of TRBD2 is untestable without DNA. The CDR3 loop spans 15 amino acids. Germline values: CDR1 SQVTM, CDR2 ANQGSEA. The CDR3 is CSVVLLAGISDTQYF.

The chain joins TRBV12-3 or TRBV12-4 to TRBJ1-1; TCRdb proposes TRBD1, but this gene call is untestable without DNA. CDR3 length equals 15 residues. CDR3 loop: CASSPWGQRNTEAFF.

This chain joins TRBV10-3 and TRBJ2-5; TCRdb's D call of TRBD1 is untestable without DNA. The length of the CDR3 is 15 residues. CDR1 ENHRY and CDR2 SYGVKD come from the germline V gene. CDR3 residues: CAISESGQGYETQYF.

J is TRBJ1-1 and V is TRBV2. The CDR3 runs to 13 residues. The germline V gene has CDR1 SNHLY and CDR2 FYNNEI. The CDR3 sequence is CASSSDTNTEAFF. Supplemented by reference TRBV2 and TRBJ1-1, the full variable domain reads EPEVTQTPSHQVTQMGQEVILRCVPISNHLYFYWYRQILGQKVEFLVSFYNNEISEKSEIFDDQFSVERPDGSNFTLKIRSTKLEDSAMYFCASSSDTNTEAFFGQGTRLTVV.

This CDR3 is CASRTTGRTSGANVLTF. This chain links TRBV12-3 or TRBV12-4 with TRBJ2-6. The CDR3 is 17 amino acids.

The chain is built from TRBV10-3 and TRBJ1-2; the TCRdb call, TRBD1, lacks DNA for checking. Germline V gives CDR1 ENHRY, CDR2 SYGVKD. This CDR3 comprises 13 residues. CDR3 residues: CATDGGSNYGYTF.

The chain employs TRBV4-3 and TRBJ2-5. This CDR3 comprises 13 residues. Looked up from germline, CDR1 is LGHNA and CDR2 is YSLEER. The CDR3 loop reads CASSQAPRRTQYF.

V and J are TRBV7-3 and TRBJ2-2; TCRdb names TRBD2, which stays unverified in the absence of DNA. Germline V lookup: CDR1 SGHTA, CDR2 FQGTGA. The CDR3 covers 14 residues. The chain's CDR3 is CASSSGRVAGELFF.

This chain joins TRBV5-1 and TRBJ2-7. This CDR3 region has 14 residues. CDR1 and CDR2 from the germline V gene are SGHRS and YFSETQ. CDR3: CASSLEAGAYEQYF.

J is TRBJ2-7 and V is TRBV19; without DNA, the TCRdb call of TRBD2 cannot be checked. Germline V gene data show CDR1 as LNHDA and CDR2 as SQIVND (reference sequence). The CDR3 consists of 15 residues. CDR3 residues: CASSELLAGVYEQYF.

V and J are TRBV5-5 and TRBJ2-2. Germline values: CDR1 SGHKS, CDR2 YYEKEE (reference sequence). The CDR3 length is 16 residues. CDR3 protein: CASTPFVKRDTGELFF.

The rearrangement links TRBV19 to TRBJ2-1; no DNA is available, so the TRBD2 call from TCRdb remains unchecked. The germline V gene encodes CDR1 LNHDA and CDR2 SQIVND (reference sequence). This CDR3 is 17 amino acids long. CDR3 residues: CASSLSGLGSSYNEQFF.

The rearrangement uses TRBV4-1 and TRBJ2-1; the D call of TRBD1 rests on TCRdb alone, since no DNA is present to check it. This CDR3 spans 15 amino acids. CDR1 and CDR2 from the germline V gene are MGHRA and YSYEKL. The CDR3 reads CASSQDEGTTYEQFF.

The chain links TRBV7-8 to TRBJ2-7; TCRdb reports TRBD1, a call that lacks DNA to check it against. Germline V gives CDR1 SGHVS, CDR2 FQNEAQ. This CDR3 is 14 amino acids long. CDR3 protein: CASSVGQGAYEQYF.

The gene calls are TRBV6-5 and TRBJ2-6; the TCRdb call, TRBD2, lacks DNA for checking. CDR1 and CDR2 (germline): MNHEY, SVGAGI. The CDR3 spans 18 residues. The CDR3 sequence: CASSYSWDEWSGANVLTF.

The CDR3 protein is CAWKGRGSDTQYF. V gene TRBV30 combines with J gene TRBJ2-3; absent DNA, TCRdb's TRBD1 call cannot be checked. Per germline, CDR1 GTSNPN and CDR2 SVGIG (reference sequence). This CDR3 has 13 residues.

The chain uses TRBV4-2 and TRBJ2-1; TCRdb outputs TRBD1, but without DNA this stays unchecked. In germline, CDR1 is LGHNA, CDR2 YNFKEQ. This CDR3 is 15 amino acids long. The CDR3 sequence: CASSPRENQGDEQFF.

The chain has TRBV24-1 and TRBJ2-1; TCRdb's D call of TRBD2 is untestable without DNA. The CDR3 is made up of 15 amino acids. From germline, CDR1 is KGHDR and CDR2 SFDVKD. CDR3 protein: CATRAGLAGEGEQFF.

The chain has TRBV10-3 and TRBJ2-7. Germline CDR1 ENHRY, CDR2 SYGVKD. The CDR3 has 12 residues. CDR3 loop: CAISDSLYEQYF.

The chain has TRBV6-2 or TRBV6-3 and TRBJ2-3. The CDR3 is 12 amino acids. The germline V gene has CDR1 MNHEY and CDR2 SVGEGT. CDR3 sequence: CASSSNKDTQYF.

The chain combines TRBV5-1 with TRBJ1-5; TCRdb's assignment of TRBD1 cannot be checked, as there is no DNA. The CDR3 covers 14 residues. Germline CDR1 is SGHRS and CDR2 is YFSETQ. The CDR3 sequence is CASSLEGSNQPQHF.